These 20 T cell receptor beta chains were sequenced from one sample in a study of blood T cells in healthy people across ages. Next came a second PCR, run for about 7 to 12 cycles, which used a sample-barcoded 5' primer along with a J-beta primer mix. MiXCR was run by TCRdb on the 5' RACE reads, yielding one entry per CDR3 protein. The table includes nearly 800,000 distinct CDR3 sequences, approximately 25% detected once. These data were also reused for a study on T cells of mothers and their children.

The specimen was blood. The receptor source for this set is a boy aged 5-17 years in good health.

This clonotype occurred many times. The chain employs TRBV20-1 and TRBJ2-3; 8 nucleotides line up with TRBD2. Trimming removed 1 base from V and 0 bases from J; junction bases left unmatched: 3. The CDR3 runs 15 residues. In germline, CDR1 is DFQATT, CDR2 SNEGSKA (reference sequence). CDR3 DNA: TGCAGTGCTAGAGTCCCTAGCGGGAGCACAGATACGCAGTATTTT. This sequence encodes CSARVPSGSTDTQYF.

The chain has TRBV7-8 and TRBJ2-1; 8 positions agree with TRBD1. V trimming: 5 bases; J trimming: 13 bases; junction bases outside the gene matches: 19. This CDR3 has 16 residues. Looked up from germline, CDR1 is SGHVS and CDR2 is FQNEAQ. The CDR3, as DNA: TGTGCCAGCAGCCCCGAGGGACAGGTTACGGGGATCGAACAGTTCTTC. Encoded protein: CASSPEGQVTGIEQFF.

The table lists this clonotype with a few counts. The chain carries TRBV13 and TRBJ2-5; 12 bases map to TRBD2. V lost 4 bases and J lost 4; bases outside the gene matches: 10. The V gene's germline CDR1 is PRHDT and CDR2 FYEKMQ (reference sequence). The CDR3 extends over 17 amino acids. CDR3 nucleotide sequence: TGTGCCAGCAGCTCGATGAGACTAGCGGGAGAAAGAGAGACCCAGTACTTC. Its protein is CASSSMRLAGERETQYF.

The chain employs TRBV12-3 or TRBV12-4 and TRBJ2-5; weak D call: TRBD1 (6 bases). The length of the CDR3 is 15 residues. V was shortened by 5 bases and J by 4 bases, with 17 bases between the two germline ends. CDR3 DNA sequence: TGTGCCAGCAGTCCTCCGGGGCAGGGGCCAGAGACCCAGTACTTC. Its protein is CASSPPGQGPETQYF.

CDR3 sequence (DNA): TGTGCCAGCAGTCTTGGATGGACAGGGTTGGGCGAGCAGTACTTC. Encoded protein: CASSLGWTGLGEQYF. J is TRBJ2-7 and V is TRBV28; the match to TRBD1 covers 8 bases. The germline V gene has CDR1 MDHEN and CDR2 SYDVKM. V lost 5 bases and J lost 6; bases outside the gene matches: 12. CDR3 size: 15 residues.

This clonotype was picked up a small number of times. The chain recombines TRBV9 with TRBJ1-6; 7 bases are shared with TRBD1. J was trimmed by 8 bases and V by 4 bases; bases with no gene match: 9. The CDR3 sequence is 15 residues long. Per germline, CDR1 SGDLS and CDR2 YYNGEE. CDR3 sequence: CASSLSGTDYSPLHF. For the CDR3, the DNA is TGTGCCAGCAGCCTGTCCGGGACAGATTATTCACCCCTCCACTTT.

Turning to this clonotype: A much larger clone sits a single nucleotide away, making a read error possible. The chain couples TRBV7-8 to TRBJ2-1; D uncertain. Looked up from germline, CDR1 is SGHVS and CDR2 is FQNEAQ. This CDR3 contains 13 residues. In DNA form, the CDR3 reads TGTGCCACCAGCTTAGCTTTGGGCGGAGAGCAGTTCTTC. This codes for CATSLALGGEQFF.

CDR3 nucleotide sequence: TGTGCCAGCAGTCTGACTTTAAATACGCAGTATTTT. It encodes CASSLTLNTQYF. The chain is built from TRBV2 and TRBJ2-3; D is unclear. Germline V gives CDR1 SNHLY, CDR2 FYNNEI. The CDR3 length is 12 residues. Trimming pared 5 bases from V and 7 bases from J, leaving 10 bases between.

This clonotype was found a few times. This chain's CDR3 is CASSLSSGMGEQFF. In nucleotides, the CDR3 is TGTGCCAGCAGTTTAAGTTCGGGGATGGGTGAGCAGTTCTTC. The V and J genes are TRBV12-3 or TRBV12-4 and TRBJ2-1, with D possibly matching TRBD2 (5 bases). The V and J ends lost 2 bases and 9 bases respectively, with 14 bases between them. CDR3 length: 14 residues.

This clonotype was picked up a small number of times. The chain combines TRBV6-6 with TRBJ2-5; D might be TRBD2 (5 bases). The end of the DNA fits TRBJ2-7 better, so the J call may be wrong. CDR1 MNHNY and CDR2 SVGAGI come from the germline V gene (reference sequence). The CDR3 length is 16 residues. The DNA for the CDR3 is TGTGCCAGCAGACCCCAAACCAGCGGAGCAGTATACGAGCAGTACTTC. Translated: CASRPQTSGAVYEQYF.

This chain connects TRBV29-1 to TRBJ2-5; 7 nucleotides match TRBD2. The V gene end was trimmed by 7 bases and the J gene end by 5 bases; junction bases not matched to a gene: 7. Germline V gene lookup returns CDR1 SQVTM and CDR2 ANQGSEA. The CDR3 has 12 amino acids. The CDR3 DNA follows: TGCAGCGCGGTACTAGCGACGGAGACCCAGTACTTC. Its translation is CSAVLATETQYF.

This clonotype was picked up a small number of times. The chain uses TRBV20-1 and TRBJ2-7; no firm D call. The DNA end is a closer match to TRBJ2-5, so the J assignment may be wrong. This CDR3 comprises 12 residues. The V gene's germline CDR1 is DFQATT and CDR2 SNEGSKA (reference sequence). The CDR3 sequence: CSARDPAETQYF. DNA for the CDR3: TGCAGTGCTAGAGACCCAGCGGAGACCCAGTACTTC.

This clonotype occurred a few times. The rearrangement uses TRBV15 and TRBJ2-6; tentative D call: TRBD1 (5 bases). The CDR3 consists of 18 residues. Germline-derived CDR1 and CDR2 are LNHNV and YYDKDF (reference sequence). V was cut by 3 bases and J by 0 bases, with 15 bases left in between. The CDR3 is CATSSGAGSHSGANVLTF. The CDR3 DNA is TGTGCCACCAGCAGTGGGGCAGGAAGTCACTCTGGGGCCAACGTCCTGACTTTC.

This clonotype was found a few times. The rearrangement joins TRBV7-2 to TRBJ2-7; TRBD2 might be the D (6 bases). Trimming took 5 bases from V and 4 from J, leaving 12 bases between them. Germline CDR1 SGHTA, CDR2 FQGNSA. The CDR3 is 13 amino acids. CDR3: CASSTGTQYEQYF. CDR3 in DNA: TGTGCCAGCAGCACCGGGACTCAATACGAGCAGTACTTC.

The gene calls are TRBV20-1 and TRBJ2-7; D not resolved. Germline lookup yields CDR1 DFQATT and CDR2 SNEGSKA (reference sequence). CDR3 size: 9 residues. V was trimmed by 3 bases and J by 3 bases, leaving 0 bases between them. CDR3 in amino acids: CSASYEQYF. CDR3 in DNA: TGCAGTGCTAGCTACGAGCAGTACTTC.

The chain joins TRBV6-6 to TRBJ2-5; 7 bases are shared with TRBD1. CDR3 length equals 15 residues. The ends lost 6 bases at V and 5 bases at J; junction bases unmatched: 12. CDR1 MNHNY and CDR2 SVGAGI come from the germline V gene (reference sequence). For the CDR3, the DNA is TGTGCCAGCAGCTCCTCACAGGGGACGGGTGAGACCCAGTACTTC. Translated, it gives CASSSSQGTGETQYF.

The chain combines TRBV12-5 with TRBJ1-1; no clear D. Trimming removed 3 bases at V and 2 bases at J, with 13 bases between. CDR1 and CDR2 (germline): LGHNT, FRNRAP. The CDR3 is made up of 15 amino acids. The CDR3 nucleotides read TGTGCTAGTGGTTTCGGCTACAGAGTAAACACTGAAGCTTTCTTT. This codes for CASGFGYRVNTEAFF.

The gene calls are TRBV25-1 and TRBJ1-2, with 8 bases aligning to TRBD1. V shed 3 bases and J 0 bases; nucleotides not matched to a gene: 9. Germline-derived CDR1 and CDR2 are MGHDK and SYGVNS. This CDR3 contains 17 residues. The CDR3 DNA is TGTGCCAGCAGTGACTCCGGGACAGGATCTGCTAACTATGGCTACACCTTC. Its protein product is CASSDSGTGSANYGYTF.

This clonotype was seen more than once but under ten times. The rearrangement joins TRBV28 to TRBJ1-1, with TRBD1 as a possible D gene (5 bases). Per the germline V gene, CDR1 is MDHEN and CDR2 is SYDVKM. Trimming took 4 bases from V and 11 from J, leaving 11 bases between them. The length of the CDR3 is 11 residues. The CDR3 region has the DNA TGTGCCAGCAGTTCAGGGTCAACGGCTTTCTTT. Its protein is CASSSGSTAFF.

CDR3 residues: CSVAQGIQYEQYF. CDR3 bases: TGCAGCGTCGCACAGGGTATCCAGTACGAGCAGTACTTC. V usage is TRBV29-1 and J usage is TRBJ2-5; a possible D gene is TRBD1 (6 bases). The end of the DNA is better explained by TRBJ2-7, so the J call may be wrong. This CDR3 contains 13 residues. The germline CDR1 and CDR2 sequences are SQVTM and ANQGSEA.